Each of the 2 T cell receptor beta chains below was sequenced from the same sample in a study of cytomegalovirus exposure and HLA in healthy donors. The data were produced by immunoSEQ multiplex PCR, yet TCRdb's version contains in-frame clones alone and is incomplete. The sample consists of some 38,000 clones, approximately 92% of them appearing once. Source material: PBMCs. These receptors were obtained from a man aged 18 to 30 in good health and CMV-seronegative.

V usage is TRBV6-1 and J usage is TRBJ2-7; D not resolved. The CDR3 contains 15 residues. V gave up 8 bases and J gave up 0 bases, with 17 bases separating them. Germline-derived CDR1 and CDR2 are MNHNS and SASEGT. CDR3 DNA: TGTGCCAGCTTTTTCGGCGAGGATAGCTCCTACGAGCAGTACTTC. Translation: CASFFGEDSSYEQYF.

This chain joins TRBV4-1 and TRBJ2-5, with TRBD2 matching 11 bases. V gave up 2 bases and J gave up 0 bases; unmatched junction bases: 8. Germline CDR1 reads MGHRA; CDR2 reads YSYEKL. The CDR3 sequence is 18 residues long. CDR3 in amino acids: CASSQQTLAGGNQETQYF. In DNA, the CDR3 is TGCGCCAGCAGCCAACAAACTCTAGCGGGGGGAAACCAAGAGACCCAGTACTTC.